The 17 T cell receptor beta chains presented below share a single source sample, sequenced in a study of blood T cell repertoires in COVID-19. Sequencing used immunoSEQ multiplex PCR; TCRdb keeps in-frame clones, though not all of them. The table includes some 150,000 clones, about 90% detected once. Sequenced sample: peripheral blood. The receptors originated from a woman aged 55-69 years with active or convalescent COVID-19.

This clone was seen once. The chain's CDR3 is CASSQEGGVTGELFF. For the CDR3, the DNA is TGCGCCAGCAGCCAAGAAGGGGGAGTCACCGGGGAGCTGTTTTTT. The genes are TRBV4-1 and TRBJ2-2, with D possibly TRBD1 on 6 matching bases. Germline CDR1 and CDR2: MGHRA and YSYEKL. The V gene lost 0 bases and the J gene lost 4 bases, with 9 bases spanning the gap. There are 15 residues in the CDR3.

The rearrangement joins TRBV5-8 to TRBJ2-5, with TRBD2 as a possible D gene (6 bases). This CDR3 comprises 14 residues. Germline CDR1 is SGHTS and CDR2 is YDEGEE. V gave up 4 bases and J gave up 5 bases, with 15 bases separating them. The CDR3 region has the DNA TGTGCCAGCAGCAGGGGCCCTCGGGGGGAGACCCAGTACTTC. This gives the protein CASSRGPRGETQYF.

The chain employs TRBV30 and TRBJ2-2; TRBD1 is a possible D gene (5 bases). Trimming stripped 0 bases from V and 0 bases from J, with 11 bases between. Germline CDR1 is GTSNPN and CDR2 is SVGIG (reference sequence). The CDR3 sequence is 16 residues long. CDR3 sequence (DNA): TGTGCCTGGAGTGTTCAAGGGGTTTCGAACACCGGGGAGCTGTTTTTT. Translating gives CAWSVQGVSNTGELFF. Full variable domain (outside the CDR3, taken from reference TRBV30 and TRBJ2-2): SQTIHQWPATLVQPVGSPLSLECTVEGTSNPNLYWYRQAAGRGLQLLFYSVGIGQISSEVPQNLSASRPQDRQFILSSKKLLLSDSGFYLCAWSVQGVSNTGELFFGEGSRLTVL.

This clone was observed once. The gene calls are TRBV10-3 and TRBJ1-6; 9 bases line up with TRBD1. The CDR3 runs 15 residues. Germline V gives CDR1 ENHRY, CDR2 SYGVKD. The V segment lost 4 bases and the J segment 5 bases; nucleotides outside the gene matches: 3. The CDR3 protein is CAISGGTGNNSPLHF. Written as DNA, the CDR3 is TGTGCCATCAGTGGAGGGACAGGGAATAATTCACCCCTCCACTTT.

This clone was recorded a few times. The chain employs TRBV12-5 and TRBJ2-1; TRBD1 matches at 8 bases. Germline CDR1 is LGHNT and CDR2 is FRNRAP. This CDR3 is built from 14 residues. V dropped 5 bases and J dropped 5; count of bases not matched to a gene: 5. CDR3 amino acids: CASGNRDRNNEQFF. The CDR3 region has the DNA TGTGCTAGTGGTAACCGGGACAGGAACAATGAGCAGTTCTTC.

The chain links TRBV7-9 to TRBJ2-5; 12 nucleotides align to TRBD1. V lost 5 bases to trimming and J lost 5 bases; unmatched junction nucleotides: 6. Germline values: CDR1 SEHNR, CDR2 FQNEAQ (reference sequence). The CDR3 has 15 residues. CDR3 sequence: CASSLGQGARETQYF. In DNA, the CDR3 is TGTGCCAGCAGCCTGGGACAGGGGGCCAGGGAGACCCAGTACTTC.

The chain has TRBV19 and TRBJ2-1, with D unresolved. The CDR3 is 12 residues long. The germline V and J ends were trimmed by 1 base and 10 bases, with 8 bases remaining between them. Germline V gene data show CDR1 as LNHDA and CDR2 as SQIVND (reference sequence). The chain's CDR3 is CASSIGLREQFF. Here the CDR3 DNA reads TGTGCCAGTAGTATAGGTCTTCGGGAGCAGTTCTTC.

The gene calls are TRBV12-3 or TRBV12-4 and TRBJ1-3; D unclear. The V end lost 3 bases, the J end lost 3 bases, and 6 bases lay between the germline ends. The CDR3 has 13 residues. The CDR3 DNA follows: TGTGCCAGCAGTTTGGCAGATGGAAACACCATATATTTT. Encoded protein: CASSLADGNTIYF.

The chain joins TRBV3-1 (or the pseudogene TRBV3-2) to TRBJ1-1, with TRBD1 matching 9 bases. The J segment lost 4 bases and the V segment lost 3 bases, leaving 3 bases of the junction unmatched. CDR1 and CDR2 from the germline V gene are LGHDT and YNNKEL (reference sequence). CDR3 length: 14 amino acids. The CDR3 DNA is TGTGCCAGCAGCCAGGGACAGGGAGCCACTGAAGCTTTCTTT. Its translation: CASSQGQGATEAFF.

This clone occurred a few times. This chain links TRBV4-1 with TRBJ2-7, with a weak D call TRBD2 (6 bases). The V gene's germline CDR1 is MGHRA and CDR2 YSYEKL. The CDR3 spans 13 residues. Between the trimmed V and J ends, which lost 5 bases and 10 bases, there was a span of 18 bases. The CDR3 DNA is TGCGCCAGCAGCGACGCGGGGATGAGCCTCCAGTACTTC. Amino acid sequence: CASSDAGMSLQYF.

CDR3 sequence: CAISSTGNSNQPQHF. CDR3 nucleotides: TGTGCCATCAGTTCGACAGGAAATAGCAATCAGCCCCAGCATTTT. The rearrangement links TRBV10-3 to TRBJ1-5; the D gene is possibly TRBD1 (6 bases). The CDR3 is 15 residues long. Trimming cost V 5 bases and J 0 bases, with 11 bases left between them. Germline CDR1 reads ENHRY; CDR2 reads SYGVKD.

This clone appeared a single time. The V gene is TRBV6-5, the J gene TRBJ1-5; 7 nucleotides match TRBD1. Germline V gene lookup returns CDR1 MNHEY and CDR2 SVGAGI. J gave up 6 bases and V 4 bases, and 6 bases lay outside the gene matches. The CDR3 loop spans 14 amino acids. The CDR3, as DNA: TGTGCCAGCAGTTCTCCAACAGGGGCTCAGCCCCAGCATTTT. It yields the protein CASSSPTGAQPQHF.

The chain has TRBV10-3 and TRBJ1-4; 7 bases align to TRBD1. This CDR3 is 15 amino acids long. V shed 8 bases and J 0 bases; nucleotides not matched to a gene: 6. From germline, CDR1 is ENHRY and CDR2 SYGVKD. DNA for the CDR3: TGTGCCATCCATCCAGGGGGTGCAACTAATGAAAAACTGTTTTTT. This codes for CAIHPGGATNEKLFF.

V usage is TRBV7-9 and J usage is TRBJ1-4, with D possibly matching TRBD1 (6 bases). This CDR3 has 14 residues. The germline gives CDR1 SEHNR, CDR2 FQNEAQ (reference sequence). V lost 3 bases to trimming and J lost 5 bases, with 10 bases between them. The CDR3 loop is CASSLDSYNEKLFF. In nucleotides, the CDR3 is TGTGCCAGCAGCTTGGACAGTTACAATGAAAAACTGTTTTTT.

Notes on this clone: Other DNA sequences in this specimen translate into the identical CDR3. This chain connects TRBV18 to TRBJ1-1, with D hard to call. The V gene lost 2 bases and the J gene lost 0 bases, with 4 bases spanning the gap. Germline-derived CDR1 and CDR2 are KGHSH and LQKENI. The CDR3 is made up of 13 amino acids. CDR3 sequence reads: CASSPGLNTEAFF. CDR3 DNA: TGTGCCAGCTCACCAGGCTTGAACACTGAAGCTTTCTTT.

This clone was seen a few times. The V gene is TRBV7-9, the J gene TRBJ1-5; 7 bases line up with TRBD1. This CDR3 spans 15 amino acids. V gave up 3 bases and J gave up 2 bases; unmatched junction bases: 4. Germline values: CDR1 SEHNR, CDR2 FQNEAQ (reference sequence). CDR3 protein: CASSLAGTGNQPQHF. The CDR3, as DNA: TGTGCCAGCAGCTTGGCGGGGACAGGCAATCAGCCCCAGCATTTT. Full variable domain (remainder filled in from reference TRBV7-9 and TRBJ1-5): DTGVSQNPRHKITKRGQNVTFRCDPISEHNRLYWYRQTLGQGPEFLTYFQNEAQLEKSRLLSDRFSAERPKGSFSTLEIQRTEQGDSAMYLCASSLAGTGNQPQHFGDGTRLSIL.

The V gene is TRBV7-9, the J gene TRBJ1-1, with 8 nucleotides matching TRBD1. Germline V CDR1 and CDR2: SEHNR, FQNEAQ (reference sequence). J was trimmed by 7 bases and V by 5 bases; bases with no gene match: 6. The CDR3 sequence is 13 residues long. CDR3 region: CASSRQGPVEAFF. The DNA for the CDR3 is TGTGCCAGCAGCCGACAGGGGCCGGTTGAAGCTTTCTTT.